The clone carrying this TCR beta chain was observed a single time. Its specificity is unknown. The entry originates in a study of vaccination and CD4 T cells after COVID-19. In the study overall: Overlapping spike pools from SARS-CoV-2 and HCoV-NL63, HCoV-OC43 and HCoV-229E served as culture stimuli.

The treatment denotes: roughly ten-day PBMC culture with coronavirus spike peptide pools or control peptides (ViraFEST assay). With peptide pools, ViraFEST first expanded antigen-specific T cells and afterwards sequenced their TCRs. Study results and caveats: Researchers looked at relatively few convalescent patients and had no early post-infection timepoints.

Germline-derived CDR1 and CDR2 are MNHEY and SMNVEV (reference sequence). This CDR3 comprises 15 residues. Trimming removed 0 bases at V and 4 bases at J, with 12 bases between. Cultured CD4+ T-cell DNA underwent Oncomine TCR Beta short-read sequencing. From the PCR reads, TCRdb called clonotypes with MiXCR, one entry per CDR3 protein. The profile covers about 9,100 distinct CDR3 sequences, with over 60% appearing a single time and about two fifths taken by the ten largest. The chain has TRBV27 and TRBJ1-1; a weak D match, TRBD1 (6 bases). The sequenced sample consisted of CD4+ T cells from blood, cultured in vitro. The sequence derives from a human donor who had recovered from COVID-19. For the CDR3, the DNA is TGTGCCAGCAGTTTATCTACAGGGAAAAGCACTGAAGCTTTCTTT. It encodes CASSLSTGKSTEAFF.